Listed here is a single T cell receptor (beta chain). Its antigen is as yet unknown. The sample originates from a study of Ad26.COV2.S vaccination and SARS-CoV-2 variants. Study context: Donor participated within the Ad26.COV2.S arm of the COV1001 trial. Study observations and caveats: Spike-specific TCR breadth was greater in vaccine than placebo recipients.

V dropped 4 bases and J dropped 2 bases, with 10 bases sitting between them. The CDR3 totals 14 residues. Germline V gene sequence: CDR1 SGHRS, CDR2 YFSETQ. Generated by immunoSEQ multiplex PCR, the TCRdb table keeps only in-frame clones and is missing some. The table lists about 380,000 clones, under 90% of them singletons, with around 7.3% in the top ten. Treatment defined: around 19 received Ad26.COV2.S at low or high dose, single or two shots; about five received placebo; per-sample allocation not given. Sampling occurred on day 63 after the first vaccine or placebo injection. An Ad26 vector expressing Wuhan-strain SARS-CoV-2 spike constituted the vaccine.

The clonotype comes from a person between 18 and 59 years old who received the Ad26.COV2.S COVID-19 vaccine or a placebo. The V and J genes are TRBV5-1 and TRBJ2-1; no clear D. The source material was peripheral blood, sampled in a trial of Ad26.COV2.S vaccine versus placebo. CDR3 protein: CASSPDPPYNEQFF. The CDR3 region has the DNA TGCGCCAGCAGCCCCGACCCCCCCTACAATGAGCAGTTCTTC. Full variable domain (missing parts from reference TRBV5-1 and TRBJ2-1): KAGVTQTPRYLIKTRGQQVTLSCSPISGHRSVSWYQQTPGQGLQFLFEYFSETQRNKGNFPGRFSGRQFSNSRSEMNVSTLELGDSALYLCASSPDPPYNEQFFGPGTRLTVL.